These 3 T cell receptor beta chains came from one sample sequenced in a study of CD8 T cells in Susac syndrome. An amount of RNA that ranged from roughly 0.5 to 1 ug was reverse transcribed with random hexamers. TCRdb ran MiXCR on the immunoSEQ multiplex PCR reads and lists one entry per CDR3 protein. This table holds about 200,000 distinct CDR3 sequences, 85% to 95% found once. Material for sequencing was CD4+ T cells from PBMCs. The receptors here all came from a human donor in good health.

V gene TRBV7-6 combines with J gene TRBJ1-5; D is undetermined. The germline V and J ends were trimmed by 1 base and 1 base, with 11 bases remaining between them. Germline-derived CDR1 and CDR2 are SGHVS and FNYEAQ. This CDR3 is 16 amino acids long. Here the CDR3 DNA reads TGTGCCAGCAGCTTAGATCGGCCCCTAAGCAATCAGCCCCAGCATTTT. Translated, it gives CASSLDRPLSNQPQHF. Drawing the rest from reference TRBV7-6 and TRBJ1-5, the complete variable domain is GAGVSQSPRYKVTKRGQDVALRCDPISGHVSLYWYRQALGQGPEFLTYFNYEAQQDKSGLPNDRFSAERPEGSISTLTIQRTEQRDSAMYRCASSLDRPLSNQPQHFGDGTRLSIL.

The chain carries TRBV6-1 and TRBJ2-7, with no clear D. The CDR3 is 13 residues long. Germline V CDR1 and CDR2: MNHNS, SASEGT. V was cut by 4 bases and J by 3 bases, with 10 bases left in between. The CDR3 sequence is CASSASQFYEQYV. The CDR3 DNA reads as TGTGCCAGCAGTGCGTCACAGTTCTACGAGCAGTACGTC.

V gene TRBV5-4 combines with J gene TRBJ2-6; TRBD2 aligns across 8 bases. Germline assignment: CDR1 SGHNT and CDR2 YYREEE (reference sequence). The J segment lost 0 bases and the V segment lost 4 bases, leaving 6 bases of the junction unmatched. The CDR3 contains 17 residues. The CDR3 DNA reads TGTGCCAGCAGCACCGAGCGGGGGCCCTCTGGGGCCAACGTCCTGACTTTC. This sequence encodes CASSTERGPSGANVLTF.